Shown below are 31 T cell receptor beta chains from a single sample sequenced in a study of Ad26.COV2.S vaccination and SARS-CoV-2 variants (dated by TCRdb to the early 2020s). Library construction relied on the immunoSEQ multiplex PCR assay. Drawn from immuneACCESS, this table holds only the in-frame rearrangements with V and J called that TCRdb kept. Clones are partly lost; checked studies trace under half to an unresolved V gene and leave the rest unexplained. For this sample there are 350,000 to 500,000 clones; approximately 88% appear just once. Together, the top ten hold 3.6% of the sample. The sample's treatment or condition label, decoded: roughly 20 received Ad26.COV2.S at low or high dose, single or two shots; roughly 5 received placebo; per-sample allocation not given. Repertoires of vaccine and placebo recipients were sequenced from samples taken on day 63 after the first injection.

The sample was peripheral blood, taken in a trial of Ad26.COV2.S vaccine versus placebo. The origin of the receptors is a person between 18 and 60 years old who received the Ad26.COV2.S COVID-19 vaccine or a placebo.

CDR3 loop: CASSQGLAGADTQYF. The CDR3 DNA reads TGCGCCAGCAGCCAGGGACTAGCGGGGGCAGATACGCAGTATTTT. The chain links TRBV4-1 to TRBJ2-3; 14 bases align to TRBD2. The V and J ends lost 3 bases and 4 bases, in that order; junction bases with no gene match: 0. The CDR3 length is 15 residues. The germline gives CDR1 MGHRA, CDR2 YSYEKL.

This clone was seen just once. This chain joins TRBV30 and TRBJ2-7; tentatively, D is TRBD1 (5 bases). Germline V lookup: CDR1 GTSNPN, CDR2 SVGIG (reference sequence). The CDR3 spans 13 residues. V was trimmed by 1 base and J by 7 bases, leaving 14 bases between them. For the CDR3, the DNA is TGTGCCTGGAGTGCCGATCCGTACAGGGAGCAGTACTTC. Translating it yields CAWSADPYREQYF.

The chain has TRBV4-3 and TRBJ2-7, with D possibly called TRBD1 or TRBD2 (5 bases each). The length of the CDR3 is 15 residues. Looked up from germline, CDR1 is LGHNA and CDR2 is YSLEER. V was clipped by 0 bases and J by 4 bases, with 13 bases between them. CDR3 bases: TGCGCCAGCAGCCAAGAAAGGAGCAGGGAGTACGAGCAGTACTTC. It translates to CASSQERSREYEQYF.

The chain has TRBV7-2 and TRBJ1-2; TRBD1 matches at 9 bases. After removal of 3 bases from V and 5 bases from J, the junction contained 10 bases not matched to a gene. Germline V gene lookup returns CDR1 SGHTA and CDR2 FQGNSA. This CDR3 has 16 residues. The CDR3 sequence is CASSFRGDRVGYGYTF. The CDR3 DNA reads as TGTGCCAGCAGCTTCCGCGGGGACAGGGTGGGGTATGGCTACACCTTC.

This chain uses TRBV7-9 with TRBJ1-5, with 11 bases identical to TRBD1. This CDR3 comprises 15 residues. Germline loops: CDR1 SEHNR, CDR2 FQNEAQ (reference sequence). With 5 bases clipped from V and 5 bases from J, the junction kept 5 bases outside the gene matches. CDR3 protein: CASSKRGQGDQPQHF. The CDR3 DNA reads TGTGCCAGCAGCAAGAGGGGACAGGGGGATCAGCCCCAGCATTTT.

This clone was detected a few times. The chain employs TRBV5-1 and TRBJ2-1; TRBD2 aligns across 8 bases. The CDR3 runs to 16 residues. The trim removed 0 bases at V and 5 bases at J, leaving 7 bases unmatched. The germline CDR1 and CDR2 sequences are SGHRS and YFSETQ. CDR3 nucleotides: TGCGCCAGCAGCTTGGCCCCGCGGGGGGCCCACAATGAGCAGTTCTTC. Protein: CASSLAPRGAHNEQFF. Drawing the rest from reference TRBV5-1 and TRBJ2-1, the complete variable domain is KAGVTQTPRYLIKTRGQQVTLSCSPISGHRSVSWYQQTPGQGLQFLFEYFSETQRNKGNFPGRFSGRQFSNSRSEMNVSTLELGDSALYLCASSLAPRGAHNEQFFGPGTRLTVL.

The V call is TRBV7-9, the J call TRBJ2-3; D gene ambiguous. CDR1 SEHNR and CDR2 FQNEAQ come from the germline V gene (reference sequence). V shed 5 bases and J shed 3 bases, with 9 bases lying between them. The CDR3 spans 13 residues. This CDR3 reads CASSHPITDTQYF. In DNA, the CDR3 is TGTGCCAGCAGCCACCCTATTACAGATACGCAGTATTTT.

The V call is TRBV19, the J call TRBJ2-1, with TRBD1 as a possible D gene (6 bases). The ends were cut back, 4 bases at V and 7 bases at J, with 20 bases in the middle. Germline CDR1 and CDR2: LNHDA and SQIVND (reference sequence). The CDR3 is 16 residues long. The CDR3 DNA is TGTGCCAGTAGTAACCACAGGGATCCGGGATTGAATGAGCAGTTCTTC. Translation gives CASSNHRDPGLNEQFF.

CDR3 amino acids: CASSGGDTLIEQYF. Here the CDR3 DNA reads TGCGCCAGCAGTGGGGGGGACACCCTTATCGAGCAGTACTTC. The chain employs TRBV10-2 and TRBJ2-7; D might be TRBD1 or TRBD2, each matching 6 bases. CDR3 length equals 14 residues. CDR1 WSHSY and CDR2 SAAADI come from the germline V gene. V was shortened by 4 bases and J by 6 bases, with 16 bases between the two germline ends.

V is TRBV19 and J is TRBJ1-1, with D hard to call. The CDR3 length is 14 residues. CDR1 is LNHDA and CDR2 is SQIVND in the germline V gene (reference sequence). V was trimmed by 1 base and J by 3 bases, leaving 9 bases between them. CDR3 amino acids: CASSIGHRDTEAFF. The CDR3 nucleotides read TGTGCCAGTAGTATAGGTCACAGAGACACTGAAGCTTTCTTT.

V and J are TRBV6-1 and TRBJ1-1, with 7 positions matching TRBD1. Germline V lookup: CDR1 MNHNS, CDR2 SASEGT. Trimming took 1 base from V and 6 from J; bases not matched to a gene: 5. The CDR3 is made up of 14 amino acids. CDR3 sequence (DNA): TGTGCCAGCAGTGAAGGAGGGGGCTGGCCTGAAGCTTTCTTT. Translated, it gives CASSEGGGWPEAFF.

The V call is TRBV21-1, the J call TRBJ1-1. TRBV21-1 is a pseudogene. The CDR3 contains 15 residues. In DNA, the CDR3 is TGTGCCAGCAGCATAAAAATCACCCGGTCGCTCGGAGCTTTCTTT. Translated, it gives CASSIKITRSLGAFF.

The rearrangement links TRBV9 to TRBJ2-7; TRBD1 is a possible D gene (7 bases). This CDR3 is built from 14 residues. Per germline, CDR1 SGDLS and CDR2 YYNGEE. Trimming pared 3 bases from V and 5 bases from J, leaving 15 bases between. CDR3 loop: CASSAQGGSDEQYF. CDR3 nucleotides: TGTGCCAGCAGCGCCCAGGGGGGTAGCGACGAGCAGTACTTC.

V is TRBV3-1 (or the pseudogene TRBV3-2) and J is TRBJ2-1; a weak D match, TRBD2 (6 bases). The ends were cut back, 10 bases at V and 0 bases at J, with 16 bases in the middle. Looked up from germline, CDR1 is LGHDT and CDR2 is YNNKEL (reference sequence). CDR3 length: 15 amino acids. The CDR3 region has the DNA TGTGCCACTGGAGGGAGCGACCCCTCCTACAATGAGCAGTTCTTC. Translation: CATGGSDPSYNEQFF.

This sequence joins TRBV5-4 and TRBJ2-5; perhaps TRBD1 as D (6 bases). Germline assignment: CDR1 SGHNT and CDR2 YYREEE (reference sequence). V lost 3 bases and J lost 5, with 17 bases in between. The CDR3 covers 15 residues. CDR3 amino acids: CASSSSGDRRETQYF. In DNA form, the CDR3 reads TGTGCCAGCAGCTCGAGTGGAGACAGGCGTGAGACCCAGTACTTC.

V and J are TRBV7-2 and TRBJ2-2, with TRBD2 matching over 8 bases. There are 16 residues in the CDR3. Trimming cost V 1 base and J 5 bases; bases outside gene matches: 6. Germline CDR1 and CDR2: SGHTA and FQGNSA. The CDR3 is CASSLVAGGGTGELFF. CDR3 DNA sequence: TGTGCCAGCAGCTTAGTGGCGGGGGGCGGAACCGGGGAGCTGTTTTTT.

The rearrangement links TRBV11-1 to TRBJ1-5; D is perhaps TRBD1 (5 bases). The ends were cut back, 5 bases at V and 4 bases at J, with 18 bases in the middle. The CDR3 length is 16 residues. Per the germline V gene, CDR1 is SGHAT and CDR2 is FQDESV (reference sequence). CDR3 residues: CASSRRWDGENQPQHF. The CDR3 coding sequence is TGTGCCAGCAGCCGGCGATGGGACGGAGAAAATCAGCCCCAGCATTTT.

The J gene is TRBJ1-1, the V gene TRBV4-3; D gene uncertain. V dropped 0 bases and J dropped 2 bases, with 13 bases sitting between them. Germline CDR1 reads LGHNA; CDR2 reads YSLEER. This CDR3 spans 16 amino acids. The CDR3 protein is CASSQDGNLINTEAFF. The CDR3 DNA sequence: TGCGCCAGCAGCCAAGATGGTAACTTGATTAACACTGAAGCTTTCTTT.

V gene TRBV25-1 combines with J gene TRBJ2-1; TRBD2 is a possible D gene (6 bases). Trimming took off 1 base at V and 0 bases at J, with 16 bases between the two ends. The CDR3 is made up of 18 amino acids. Germline lookup yields CDR1 MGHDK and CDR2 SYGVNS. CDR3 in DNA: TGTGCCAGCAGTGAATTTGGGGCCGGGGGTCACTCCTACAATGAGCAGTTCTTC. This sequence encodes CASSEFGAGGHSYNEQFF.

V is TRBV4-3 and J is TRBJ1-2; 7 nucleotides match TRBD1. J was trimmed by 0 bases and V by 0 bases; bases with no gene match: 7. The CDR3 loop spans 17 amino acids. Germline V gene data show CDR1 as LGHNA and CDR2 as YSLEER. In DNA form, the CDR3 reads TGCGCCAGCAGCCAAGACCCTCCCGGGACAGCTAACTATGGCTACACCTTC. It specifies CASSQDPPGTANYGYTF.

The genes are TRBV11-2 and TRBJ1-4, with a weak D call TRBD1 (6 bases). Trimming took 1 base from V and 6 from J, leaving 18 bases between them. The germline V gene has CDR1 SGHAT and CDR2 FQNNGV. The CDR3 contains 17 residues. CDR3 coding DNA: TGTGCCAGCAGCTTAGTGGCGATCAGGGGCGAGCATGAAAAACTGTTTTTT. As protein: CASSLVAIRGEHEKLFF.

The chain uses TRBV5-8 and TRBJ2-3; D may be TRBD1 (6 bases). The CDR3 loop spans 16 amino acids. Trimming cost V 0 bases and J 2 bases, with 13 bases left between them. Germline V gene lookup returns CDR1 SGHTS and CDR2 YDEGEE. CDR3 DNA sequence: TGTGCCAGCAGCTTGGTGCGACAGGCATACACAGATACGCAGTATTTT. Amino acid sequence: CASSLVRQAYTDTQYF.

The table lists this clone with a few counts. This CDR3 is CASRIGGIRETQYF. As DNA, the CDR3 is TGCGCCAGCAGGATAGGAGGTATCCGAGAGACCCAGTACTTC. The rearrangement uses TRBV10-1 and TRBJ2-5; D is perhaps TRBD2 (5 bases). This CDR3 comprises 14 residues. V was shortened by 6 bases and J by 4 bases, with 15 bases between the two germline ends. The germline V gene encodes CDR1 WNHNN and CDR2 SYGVQD (reference sequence).

The chain joins TRBV4-1 to TRBJ2-3; D gene uncertain. With 3 bases removed from V and 2 bases from J, the gap between germline ends came to 6 bases. CDR3 length equals 13 residues. CDR1 is MGHRA, CDR2 YSYEKL, per germline. The CDR3: CASSHEFTDTQYF. CDR3 DNA sequence: TGCGCCAGCAGCCATGAGTTCACAGATACGCAGTATTTT.

This rearrangement joins TRBV19 to TRBJ1-1; TRBD1 aligns across 8 bases. The germline V gene has CDR1 LNHDA and CDR2 SQIVND (reference sequence). With 5 bases clipped from V and 6 bases from J, the junction kept 2 bases outside the gene matches. The CDR3 runs 12 residues. The CDR3 DNA sequence: TGTGCCAGTAGTTTACAGGGGGCTGAAGCTTTCTTT. Protein sequence: CASSLQGAEAFF.

This rearrangement joins TRBV27 to TRBJ2-1, with D tentatively TRBD2 (5 bases). The length of the CDR3 is 15 residues. V was clipped by 6 bases and J by 6 bases, with 18 bases between them. From germline, CDR1 is MNHEY and CDR2 SMNVEV (reference sequence). The CDR3 loop is CASSLNRAGGNEQFF. The CDR3, as DNA: TGTGCCAGCAGCCTAAACCGGGCCGGAGGCAATGAGCAGTTCTTC.

The chain joins TRBV5-3 to TRBJ2-5, with D possibly being TRBD1 (5 bases). TRBV5-3 qualifies as an ORF whose function is uncertain. V was pared by 3 bases and J by 5 bases, with 14 bases between. The CDR3 spans 14 residues. In DNA form, the CDR3 reads TGTGCCAGAAGCTCAATACAGGTCCAGGAGACCCAGTACTTC. Its protein is CARSSIQVQETQYF.

The genes are TRBV13 and TRBJ2-6; no firm D call. Between the trimmed V and J ends, which lost 2 bases and 1 base, there was a span of 0 bases. Germline assignment: CDR1 PRHDT and CDR2 FYEKMQ (reference sequence). The CDR3 totals 13 residues. The CDR3 DNA reads TGTGCCAGCAGCTTATCTGGGGCCAACGTCCTGACTTTC. This gives the protein CASSLSGANVLTF.

The genes are TRBV7-2 and TRBJ2-5; possible D gene TRBD2, 5 bases. CDR1 and CDR2 from the germline V gene are SGHTA and FQGNSA. The ends were cut back, 5 bases at V and 5 bases at J, with 18 bases in the middle. CDR3 size: 15 residues. CDR3 amino acids: CASSNARRVEETQYF. In DNA, the CDR3 is TGTGCCAGCAGCAATGCCAGGCGGGTCGAGGAGACCCAGTACTTC.

A remark on this clone: Other nucleotide sequences in the sample specify the same CDR3. The chain joins TRBV19 to TRBJ1-5, with D perhaps TRBD1 (6 bases). Trimming removed 5 bases from V and 4 bases from J, with 12 bases in between. The CDR3 is made up of 14 amino acids. Germline V CDR1 and CDR2: LNHDA, SQIVND (reference sequence). CDR3 sequence reads: CASSVQGGNQPQHF. The CDR3, as DNA: TGTGCCAGTAGTGTACAGGGAGGGAATCAGCCCCAGCATTTT. The whole variable domain, filled in from reference TRBV19 and TRBJ1-5, reads DGGITQSPKYLFRKEGQNVTLSCEQNLNHDAMYWYRQDPGQGLRLIYYSQIVNDFQKGDIAEGYSVSREKKESFPLTVTSAQKNPTAFYLCASSVQGGNQPQHFGDGTRLSIL.

The gene calls are TRBV5-5 and TRBJ2-3; a weak D match, TRBD1 (6 bases). CDR3 length equals 16 residues. Trimming left V 2 bases short and J 0 bases short, with 13 bases between. Germline assignment: CDR1 SGHKS and CDR2 YYEKEE (reference sequence). DNA of the CDR3: TGTGCCAGCAGCTTCGGGACACGCTATAGCACAGATACGCAGTATTTT. It yields the protein CASSFGTRYSTDTQYF.